This passage covers 4 T cell receptor beta chains from one sample sequenced in a study of cytomegalovirus exposure and HLA in healthy donors. Data came from immunoSEQ multiplex PCR; TCRdb stores just in-frame clones and leaves some out. The sample holds a few hundred thousand clones; roughly 89% are singletons and the top ten take around 0.8%. The sequencing input was PBMCs. The receptors were sampled from a woman aged 18-29 years in good health and CMV-seronegative.

This chain uses TRBV2 with TRBJ1-1; D call uncertain. V was clipped by 7 bases and J by 1 base, with 10 bases between them. The CDR3 contains 13 residues. Germline-derived CDR1 and CDR2 are SNHLY and FYNNEI. CDR3 residues: CASKGLGNTEAFF. Here the CDR3 DNA reads TGTGCCAGCAAAGGACTGGGGAACACTGAAGCTTTCTTT.

The rearrangement uses TRBV10-3 and TRBJ2-2, with 9 bases matching TRBD2. V lost 10 bases and J lost 2; bases outside the gene matches: 5. This CDR3 has 14 amino acids. From germline, CDR1 is ENHRY and CDR2 SYGVKD. The CDR3 DNA reads as TGTGCCACCGGACTAGCGTTTAACACCGGGGAGCTGTTTTTT. It specifies CATGLAFNTGELFF.

This clone was found once. The chain couples TRBV7-2 to TRBJ2-1; 10 bases fit TRBD2. Trimming removed 6 bases from V and 5 bases from J; junction bases left unmatched: 13. The length of the CDR3 is 17 residues. Germline-derived CDR1 and CDR2 are SGHTA and FQGNSA. In nucleotides, the CDR3 is TGTGCCAGCAGTTTCCGAATCGTAGCGGGAGGCGACAATGAGCAGTTCTTC. The encoded protein is CASSFRIVAGGDNEQFF.

The J gene is TRBJ2-7, the V gene TRBV5-1, with a possible D match to TRBD2 (6 bases). The germline gives CDR1 SGHRS, CDR2 YFSETQ. The CDR3 loop spans 13 amino acids. Trimming pared 4 bases from V and 7 bases from J, leaving 15 bases between. The CDR3: CASSRYGSSEQYF. The CDR3 nucleotides read TGCGCCAGCAGCCGTTACGGGAGCTCTGAGCAGTACTTC. Variable domain in full (rest from reference TRBV5-1 and TRBJ2-7): KAGVTQTPRYLIKTRGQQVTLSCSPISGHRSVSWYQQTPGQGLQFLFEYFSETQRNKGNFPGRFSGRQFSNSRSEMNVSTLELGDSALYLCASSRYGSSEQYFGPGTRLTVT.